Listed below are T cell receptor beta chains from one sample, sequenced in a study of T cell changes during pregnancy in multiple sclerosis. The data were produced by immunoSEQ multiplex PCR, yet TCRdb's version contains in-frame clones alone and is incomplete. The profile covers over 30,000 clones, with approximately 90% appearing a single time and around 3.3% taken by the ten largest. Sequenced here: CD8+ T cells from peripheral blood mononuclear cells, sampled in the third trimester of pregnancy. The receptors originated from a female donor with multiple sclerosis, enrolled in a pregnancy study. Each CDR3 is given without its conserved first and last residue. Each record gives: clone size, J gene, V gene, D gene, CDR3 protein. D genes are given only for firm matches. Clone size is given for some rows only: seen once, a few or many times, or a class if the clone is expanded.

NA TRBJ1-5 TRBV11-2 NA ASSLGGGQPQH
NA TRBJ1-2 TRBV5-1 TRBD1 ASSFRGQGPTYGYT
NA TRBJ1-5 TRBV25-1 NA ASSFSRGADQPQH
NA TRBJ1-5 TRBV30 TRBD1 AWDTGGGNQPQH
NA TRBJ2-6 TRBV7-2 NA ASSSGVITLSGANVLT
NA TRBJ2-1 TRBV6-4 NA ASSGAGGLSYNEQF
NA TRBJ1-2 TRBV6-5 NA ASSTPIGRAGYT
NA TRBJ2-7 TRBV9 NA ASSPSGFYEQY
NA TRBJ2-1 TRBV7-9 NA ASSLAPNEQF
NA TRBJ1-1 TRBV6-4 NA ASSPNGEMNTEAF
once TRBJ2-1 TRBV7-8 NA ASSAPRGNEQF
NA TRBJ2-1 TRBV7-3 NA ASSLTWSSGYNEQF
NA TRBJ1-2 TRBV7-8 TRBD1 ASSLTGEINYGYT
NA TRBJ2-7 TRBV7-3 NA ASSYDNSYEQY
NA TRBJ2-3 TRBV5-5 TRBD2 ASSLGTKRGVPPSTDTQY
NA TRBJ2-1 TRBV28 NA ASREGYGDNEQF
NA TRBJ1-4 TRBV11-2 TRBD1 ASSPLDRGELF
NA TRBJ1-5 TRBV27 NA ASSPGISNQPQH
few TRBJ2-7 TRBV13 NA ASSERPVSGEQY
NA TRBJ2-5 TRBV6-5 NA ASRNKETQY
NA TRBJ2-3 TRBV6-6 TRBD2 ASRLAKTDTQY
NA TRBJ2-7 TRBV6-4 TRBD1 ASSAGTGGYEQY
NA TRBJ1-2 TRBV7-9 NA ASSLGLSNYGYT
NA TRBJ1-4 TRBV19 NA ASSHGGEKLF
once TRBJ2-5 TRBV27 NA ASSPGVGLETQY
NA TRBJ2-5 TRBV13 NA ASSPEGGGYQETQY
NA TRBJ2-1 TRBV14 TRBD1 ASSQYGTGGIDEQF
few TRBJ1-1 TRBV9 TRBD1 ASSSGDSNEAF
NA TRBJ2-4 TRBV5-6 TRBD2 ASSSGTDEAKNIQY
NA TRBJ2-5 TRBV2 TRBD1 ASTEDTQGAGETQY
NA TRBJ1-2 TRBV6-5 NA ASSLLGDGYT